Following are 23 T cell receptor beta chains from one sample sequenced in a study of blood T cell repertoires in COVID-19. Clones were sequenced by immunoSEQ multiplex PCR, and TCRdb holds only the in-frame ones, with some missing. The sample comprises some 200,000 clones, around 90% of which are singletons, and roughly 2.6% rests with the top ten. The material sequenced was PBMCs or T cells enriched from blood (not recorded which). The receptors were sampled from a woman between 25 and 40 years old who had recovered from COVID-19.

V is TRBV4-1 and J is TRBJ2-7, with D perhaps TRBD2 (6 bases). This CDR3 comprises 16 residues. The germline V gene has CDR1 MGHRA and CDR2 YSYEKL. Deletions cut 0 bases from V and 0 bases from J, with 12 bases between. The chain's CDR3 is CASSQELAGPSYEQYF. DNA for the CDR3: TGCGCCAGCAGCCAAGAATTGGCGGGACCCTCCTACGAGCAGTACTTC.

The J gene is TRBJ1-1, the V gene TRBV5-5; 11 nucleotides align to TRBD1. The V segment lost 5 bases and the J segment 3 bases; nucleotides outside the gene matches: 3. The CDR3 sequence is 14 residues long. Germline values: CDR1 SGHKS, CDR2 YYEKEE (reference sequence). CDR3 in DNA: TGTGCCAGCAGGAGGGACAGGGGGTACACTGAAGCTTTCTTT. The encoded protein is CASRRDRGYTEAFF. Complete variable domain (other parts from reference TRBV5-5 and TRBJ1-1): DAGVTQSPTHLIKTRGQQVTLRCSPISGHKSVSWYQQVLGQGPQFIFQYYEKEERGRGNFPDRFSARQFPNYSSELNVNALLLGDSALYLCASRRDRGYTEAFFGQGTRLTVV.

The chain carries TRBV9 and TRBJ1-2; no definite D call. CDR1 and CDR2 from the germline V gene are SGDLS and YYNGEE. This CDR3 spans 17 amino acids. V lost 0 bases and J 4 bases, leaving 19 bases between the germline ends. CDR3 loop: CASSVGGGSEVAYGYTF. Written as DNA, the CDR3 is TGTGCCAGCAGCGTAGGAGGTGGATCCGAGGTTGCCTATGGCTACACCTTC.

The chain is built from TRBV18 and TRBJ2-7; 11 bases fit TRBD2. This CDR3 region has 15 residues. Germline V gene lookup returns CDR1 KGHSH and CDR2 LQKENI. Losses at the gene ends were 2 bases for V and 1 base for J; bases not matched to a gene: 1. The CDR3: CASSPTSGGSYEQYF. CDR3 bases: TGTGCCAGCTCACCAACTAGCGGGGGTTCCTACGAGCAGTACTTC.

The chain joins TRBV28 to TRBJ2-5, with 8 bases matching TRBD2. Germline loops: CDR1 MDHEN, CDR2 SYDVKM. V lost 1 base and J lost 2; bases outside the gene matches: 3. There are 15 residues in the CDR3. DNA for the CDR3: TGTGCCAGCAGTTTATACGGGGGGGCTCAAGAGACCCAGTACTTC. It is translated as CASSLYGGAQETQYF.

This sequence joins TRBV4-1 and TRBJ1-2; D not resolved. CDR3 length: 13 residues. CDR1 MGHRA and CDR2 YSYEKL come from the germline V gene. V lost 4 bases and J lost 0, with 6 bases in between. The CDR3 DNA reads TGCGCCAGCAGCCGGTTAGCTAACTATGGCTACACCTTC. The encoded protein is CASSRLANYGYTF.

Here the CDR3 reads CASSLGTGHHSYEQYF. CDR3 sequence (DNA): TGTGCCAGCAGTTTAGGCACGGGACACCACTCCTACGAGCAGTACTTC. V gene TRBV5-6 combines with J gene TRBJ2-7; perhaps TRBD1 as D (6 bases). The germline V gene has CDR1 SGHDT and CDR2 YYEEEE. This CDR3 comprises 16 residues. Trimming stripped 5 bases from V and 0 bases from J, with 18 bases between.

The genes are TRBV4-3 and TRBJ1-6; D might be TRBD1 (6 bases). The length of the CDR3 is 15 residues. Germline values: CDR1 LGHNA, CDR2 YSLEER. Trimming stripped 0 bases from V and 5 bases from J, with 8 bases between. DNA of the CDR3: TGCGCCAGCAGCCAAGATGAGGGGGATAATTCACCCCTCCACTTT. It yields the protein CASSQDEGDNSPLHF.

This sequence joins TRBV6-5 and TRBJ2-7; D might be TRBD1 (8 bases). V gave up 0 bases and J gave up 2 bases, with 11 bases separating them. The CDR3 spans 15 residues. Germline-derived CDR1 and CDR2 are MNHEY and SVGAGI. The CDR3 DNA reads TGTGCCAGCAGTTACTCCACAGGGGGGGCCTACGAGCAGTACTTC. This encodes CASSYSTGGAYEQYF.

The chain employs TRBV6-5 and TRBJ1-3; D is perhaps TRBD1 (5 bases). The CDR3 loop spans 15 amino acids. Germline V gene sequence: CDR1 MNHEY, CDR2 SVGAGI. The germline V and J ends were trimmed by 8 bases and 4 bases, with 18 bases remaining between them. The DNA for the CDR3 is TGTGCCAGCGCCCCGGGACTCCCCGGGGGAAACACCATATATTTT. Translated: CASAPGLPGGNTIYF.

CDR3 in amino acids: CASSPLAGSGNEKLFF. The CDR3 DNA is TGTGCCAGCAGCCCCTTAGCGGGAAGCGGAAATGAAAAACTGTTTTTT. The rearrangement uses TRBV27 and TRBJ1-4; no reliable D call. Trimming pared 6 bases from V and 5 bases from J, leaving 19 bases between. This CDR3 is built from 16 residues. The germline CDR1 and CDR2 sequences are MNHEY and SMNVEV (reference sequence).

In this sample, this clone turned up many times. DNA for the CDR3: TGTGCCAGCAGTGAAGCGCTGGGACAGGATAATGAAAAACTGTTTTTT. Amino acids: CASSEALGQDNEKLFF. The rearrangement links TRBV2 to TRBJ1-4, with 8 bases aligning to TRBD1. J lost 4 bases, V lost 0 bases, and 4 bases had no gene match. The CDR3 covers 16 residues. Per the germline V gene, CDR1 is SNHLY and CDR2 is FYNNEI.

The chain carries TRBV15 and TRBJ1-1; 8 nucleotides match TRBD1. This CDR3 has 17 amino acids. Trimming at V came to 1 base and at J to 3 bases, leaving 10 bases not matched to a gene. Germline CDR1 reads LNHNV; CDR2 reads YYDKDF (reference sequence). The CDR3 reads CATSRAFRTGRDTEAFF. CDR3 DNA: TGTGCCACCAGCAGAGCATTTAGGACAGGGAGGGACACTGAAGCTTTCTTT. Together with reference TRBV15 and TRBJ1-1, the CDR3 gives the full variable domain: DAMVIQNPRYQVTQFGKPVTLSCSQTLNHNVMYWYQQKSSQAPKLLFHYYDKDFNNEADTPDNFQSRRPNTSFCFLDIRSPGLGDTAMYLCATSRAFRTGRDTEAFFGQGTRLTVV.

The chain is built from TRBV7-9 and TRBJ1-2; TRBD1 matches at 9 bases. The V and J ends lost 5 bases and 8 bases, in that order; junction bases with no gene match: 9. CDR1 and CDR2 (germline): SEHNR, FQNEAQ (reference sequence). The CDR3 totals 14 residues. As DNA, the CDR3 is TGTGCCAGCAGCGAACGGACAGGGGCGATAGGCTACACCTTC. Residues: CASSERTGAIGYTF.

This sequence joins TRBV6-5 and TRBJ1-1; TRBD1 is a possible D gene (5 bases). The CDR3 sequence is 13 residues long. V was clipped by 6 bases and J by 1 base, with 9 bases between them. The germline V gene encodes CDR1 MNHEY and CDR2 SVGAGI. The CDR3 here is CASSLRENTEAFF. The CDR3 DNA reads TGTGCCAGCAGCCTCAGGGAGAACACTGAAGCTTTCTTT.

The J gene is TRBJ1-2, the V gene TRBV19, with D perhaps matching TRBD1 (5 bases). CDR1 is LNHDA, CDR2 SQIVND, per germline (reference sequence). The CDR3 is 14 residues long. V dropped 7 bases and J dropped 3 bases, with 15 bases sitting between them. The CDR3 nucleotides read TGTGCCAGTACTAAAACAGGTGATGACTATGGCTACACCTTC. Translation gives CASTKTGDDYGYTF.

The genes are TRBV5-6 and TRBJ1-2; D unresolved. V lost 5 bases, J lost 4 bases, and 21 bases lay in between. The length of the CDR3 is 16 residues. Germline assignment: CDR1 SGHDT and CDR2 YYEEEE. The chain's CDR3 is CASRPGWAEISYGYTF. The DNA for the CDR3 is TGTGCCAGCAGACCGGGGTGGGCAGAAATCTCCTATGGCTACACCTTC.

This clone was observed once. V is TRBV5-6 and J is TRBJ2-3; D might be TRBD2 (7 bases). V was clipped by 4 bases and J by 6 bases, with 18 bases between them. CDR3 size: 15 residues. Germline values: CDR1 SGHDT, CDR2 YYEEEE. DNA for the CDR3: TGTGCCAGCAGCAGTCGAGGGGGGGCCGGCGATACGCAGTATTTT. The encoded protein is CASSSRGGAGDTQYF.

This clone has a single count. The V call is TRBV9, the J call TRBJ2-3; D is unclear. V was cut by 4 bases and J by 6 bases, with 12 bases left in between. The CDR3 loop spans 13 amino acids. CDR1 and CDR2 from the germline V gene are SGDLS and YYNGEE. The CDR3 is CASSPVPSDTQYF. The DNA for the CDR3 is TGTGCCAGCAGCCCCGTCCCTTCCGATACGCAGTATTTT.

The chain joins TRBV9 to TRBJ2-7, with 9 bases identical to TRBD2. Unmatched junction bases numbered 5, after V lost 0 bases and J lost 4 bases. Germline CDR1 is SGDLS and CDR2 is YYNGEE. The CDR3 is made up of 15 amino acids. The CDR3 spells CASSVGLAGEYEQYF. DNA for the CDR3: TGTGCCAGCAGCGTAGGGTTAGCGGGGGAGTACGAGCAGTACTTC.

The rearrangement joins TRBV19 to TRBJ1-2; 12 nucleotides align to TRBD1. The junction had 6 bases not matched to a gene; V was cut back by 4 bases and J by 6 bases. The CDR3 totals 15 residues. Germline V gene data show CDR1 as LNHDA and CDR2 as SQIVND (reference sequence). CDR3 DNA sequence: TGTGCCAGTAGTACGGGACAGGGGGCAAGGGATGGCTACACCTTC. This codes for CASSTGQGARDGYTF.

The V call is TRBV11-2, the J call TRBJ1-2; the D is unclear. The CDR3 sequence is 14 residues long. Trimming took 6 bases from V and 2 from J, leaving 13 bases between them. Looked up from germline, CDR1 is SGHAT and CDR2 is FQNNGV. The CDR3 region is CASSRGSLNYGYTF. CDR3 bases: TGTGCCAGCAGTCGAGGGTCCTTAAACTATGGCTACACCTTC.

The chain combines TRBV7-9 with TRBJ2-2, with D hard to call. This CDR3 spans 12 amino acids. Germline lookup yields CDR1 SEHNR and CDR2 FQNEAQ (reference sequence). Trimming pared 2 bases from V and 6 bases from J, leaving 4 bases between. CDR3 sequence (DNA): TGTGCCAGCAGCTTATCGGCCGGGGAGCTGTTTTTT. Its translation: CASSLSAGELFF.